This T cell receptor (beta chain) came from a study of blood T cell repertoires in COVID-19 (dated by TCRdb to the early 2020s). Some background on the complete study: Samples covering the acute and convalescent phases of COVID-19 were provided by collaborators in the United States, Italy and Spain. The material from the prospective study consisted of cDNA or gDNA derived from T cells, B-cell-depleted T cells, or PBMCs. Subjects who had been exposed to COVID-19, were actively infected with it, or had recovered from it provided the deeply sampled blood TCRbeta repertoires that made up the dataset. Where HLA class I and class II types were available, the types were taken from metadata supplied by the sample provider, not from assay-based typing. The sample metadata nearly always contained a de-identified subject ID, COVID-19 status, age in years and sex. A freely available public database, intended as a resource for researchers studying the immune response to SARS-CoV-2, is where the repertoires were released. The samples were drawn from two sources: the first 160 participants of the ongoing ImmuneRACE study, and about 1,300 subjects contributed by 6 global collaborators. Study-wide findings and limitations: The quantity of clinical and demographic metadata differed by source and by participant and was supplied without curation.

Worth noting for this clone: Its antigen remains unidentified. Base qualities are missing; no much larger clone stands one base away.

The collaborating institutions used their own protocols to collect whole blood in K2EDTA tubes. For TCRbeta analysis, collaborator samples were shipped as frozen whole blood, as isolated PBMCs, or as DNA extracted from either sample type. TCRbeta CDR3 regions were amplified from genomic DNA by means of the immunoSEQ Assay, a bias-controlled multiplex PCR. Per the authors' processing: The number of nucleated cells in each sample was estimated by amplification of reference gene primers within the assay. To quantify the absolute abundance of each unique TCRbeta CDR3 rearrangement, sequence reads were collapsed and filtered. Productive Simpson clonality was computed per sample as the square root of Simpson's diversity index over productive rearrangements. Drawn from immuneACCESS, this table holds only the in-frame rearrangements with V and J called that TCRdb kept. Clones are partly lost; checked studies trace under half to an unresolved V gene and leave the rest unexplained. The DNA gave D and trimming, while V, J and clone size come from that table. Here the sample has some 160,000 clones; 80% to 90% occur a single time. Approximately 2.8% of the sample is held by the ten biggest clonotypes.

The source of this sequence is a man in his 60s with acute or convalescent COVID-19. The sample taken for sequencing was peripheral blood.

The CDR3 protein is CASSDGGSYNEQFF. The DNA sequence is given as TGCGCCAGCAGTGACGGGGGGTCCTACAATGAGCAGTTCTTC. The chain employs TRBV10-1 and TRBJ2-1; the junction holds 7 bases that match TRBD2. Based on the germline V gene (reference sequence), the CDR1 and CDR2 sequences are WNHNN and SYGVQD. From V the trimming removes 3 bases and from J it removes 1 base, while the gene matches leave 0 bases of the junction unaccounted for. Spanning cysteine to phenylalanine, the CDR3 consists of 14 amino acids. The CDR3 DNA has 42 bases and is translated from base 1.